Listed below are T cell receptor beta chains from one sample, sequenced in a study of T cells in Graves' hyperthyroidism and ophthalmopathy. TCRdb reprocessed the multiplex PCR reads via MiXCR and lists one record per CDR3 protein. Of roughly 500,000 distinct CDR3 sequences listed, approximately 13% were seen once; the top ten hold roughly 5.5%. Sequencing was performed on blood. The receptors were gathered from a woman under 40 with Graves' hyperthyroidism that later progressed to Graves' ophthalmopathy. Each CDR3 is given with its conserved first and last residue. The order of the fields is J gene, V gene, D gene, clone size, CDR3 DNA, CDR3 protein. A D gene is named only where the DNA matches it firmly. Expanded clones are given a class, and other clones once, few, many or no size at all.

TRBJ1-2,TRBV10-3,.,many,TGTGCCATCAGTGGTGGAGCGGCGGGGGCAAACTATGGCTACACCTTC,CAISGGAAGANYGYTF
TRBJ2-3,TRBV14,TRBD2,many,TGTGCCAGCAGTAGACTAGCGGGAGTCTCCACAGATACGCAGTATTTT,CASSRLAGVSTDTQYF
TRBJ2-7,TRBV20-1,TRBD1,many,TGCAGTGCTTCCGGGACAGGGAGTCCCTACGAGCAGTACTTC,CSASGTGSPYEQYF
TRBJ2-5,TRBV7-9,TRBD2,.,TGTGCCAGCAGCCTCGCATCCGGAGGACTAGTTTCCCAGACCCAGTACTTC,CASSLASGGLVSQTQYF
TRBJ2-5,TRBV3-1,.,many,TGTGCCAGCAGCCAAGATCTGGAGTCCCAAGAGACCCAGTACTTC,CASSQDLESQETQYF
TRBJ1-2,TRBV4-1,.,.,TGCGCCAGCAGCCAAGATATCGGGCGGGTGCGTGGCTACACCTTC,CASSQDIGRVRGYTF
TRBJ1-6,TRBV27,.,.,TGTGCCAGCAGTTTCCGCCACAATTTACCCCTCCACTTT,CASSFRHNLPLHF
TRBJ2-7,TRBV20-1,TRBD2,many,TGCAGTGCTATGGGCGGGAGCCCCTCCTACGAGCAGTACTTC,CSAMGGSPSYEQYF
TRBJ1-6,TRBV19,.,many,TGTGCCAGTAGTATCGCGGCTGGTAATTCACCCCTCCACTTT,CASSIAAGNSPLHF
TRBJ1-2,TRBV28,.,many,TGTGCCAGCAAATGGGGGTCCCGAGAACGGAATGGCTACACCTTC,CASKWGSRERNGYTF